This T cell receptor (beta chain) stems from a study of blood T cells in healthy people across ages. Study-level findings and limits: Age brought a roughly linear fall in TCR beta diversity measured per million T cells.

V dropped 4 bases and J dropped 2 bases, with 8 bases sitting between them. The length of the CDR3 is 13 residues. Germline V lookup: CDR1 LNHDA, CDR2 SQIVND (reference sequence). Together with a sample-barcoded 5' primer, a J-beta primer mix was included in a second PCR lasting about 7 to 12 cycles. One entry per CDR3 protein results from TCRdb running MiXCR on the 5' RACE reads. Among about 970,000 distinct CDR3 sequences listed, 51% were seen once. About this clonotype: What it binds is not known.

No fewer than 6 million PBMCs went into each sample. The chain has TRBV19 and TRBJ1-2; D unclear. The TCR originated in a woman aged 55 to 70 in good health. Sequencing was performed on blood. This CDR3 reads CASSTLSNYGYTF. Written as DNA, the CDR3 is TGTGCCAGTAGTACGCTGAGCAACTATGGCTACACCTTC.